This T cell receptor beta chain was profiled in a study of blood T cell repertoires in COVID-19. Germline CDR1 reads SQVTM; CDR2 reads ANQGSEA. The CDR3 runs 11 residues. The junction had 2 bases not matched to a gene; V was cut back by 7 bases and J by 2 bases. Comment on this clone: Other DNA sequences within the sample encode an identical CDR3.

Original analysis: Reference gene primer amplification in the assay estimated nucleated cell counts. TCRdb keeps only in-frame clones here, not all; method: immunoSEQ multiplex PCR. That table furnishes V, J and clone size, whereas the DNA furnished D and trimming. The sample records 150,000 to 190,000 clones, 84% being singletons. The receptor was isolated from a man aged 50 or older who had recovered from COVID-19. Sequenced material: PBMCs or T cells enriched from blood (not recorded which). The chain uses TRBV29-1 and TRBJ2-7; TRBD1 agrees at 7 bases. CDR3 in DNA: TGCAGCGGGGGACAGACCTACGAGCAGTACTTC. Its translation is CSGGQTYEQYF.